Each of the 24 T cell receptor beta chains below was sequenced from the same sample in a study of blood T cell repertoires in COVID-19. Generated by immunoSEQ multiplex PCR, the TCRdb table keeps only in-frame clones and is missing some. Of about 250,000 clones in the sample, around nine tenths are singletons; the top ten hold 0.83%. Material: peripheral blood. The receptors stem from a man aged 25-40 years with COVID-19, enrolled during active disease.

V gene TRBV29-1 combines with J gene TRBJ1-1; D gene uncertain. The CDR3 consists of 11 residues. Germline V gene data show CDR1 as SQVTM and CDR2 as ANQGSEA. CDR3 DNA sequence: TGCAACCTCGGGGAGGGTACTGAAGCTTTCTTT. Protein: CNLGEGTEAFF.

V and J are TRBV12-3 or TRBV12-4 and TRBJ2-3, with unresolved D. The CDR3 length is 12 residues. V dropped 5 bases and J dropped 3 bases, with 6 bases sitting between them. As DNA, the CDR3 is TGTGCCAGCAGTCCGGTTACAGATACGCAGTATTTT. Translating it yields CASSPVTDTQYF.

This CDR3 is CAWSVQRTGEGYTF. The CDR3 DNA sequence: TGTGCCTGGAGTGTACAAAGGACAGGGGAAGGCTACACCTTC. The V and J genes are TRBV30 and TRBJ1-2, with 9 nucleotides matching TRBD1. Germline V gives CDR1 GTSNPN, CDR2 SVGIG (reference sequence). The CDR3 consists of 14 residues. Losses at the gene ends were 0 bases for V and 8 bases for J; bases not matched to a gene: 7.

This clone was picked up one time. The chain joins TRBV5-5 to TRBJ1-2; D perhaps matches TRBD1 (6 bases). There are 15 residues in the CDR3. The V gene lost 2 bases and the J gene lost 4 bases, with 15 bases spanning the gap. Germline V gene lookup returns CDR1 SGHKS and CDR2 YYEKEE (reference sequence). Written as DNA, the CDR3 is TGTGCCAGCAGCTTACTTCGGACAGAAGCCTATGGCTACACCTTC. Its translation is CASSLLRTEAYGYTF.

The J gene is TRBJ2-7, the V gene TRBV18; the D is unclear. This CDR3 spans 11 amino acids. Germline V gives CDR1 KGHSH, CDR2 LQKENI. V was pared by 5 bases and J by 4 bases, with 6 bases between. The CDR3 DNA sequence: TGTGCCAGCTCAGGAGAATACGAGCAGTACTTC. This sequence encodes CASSGEYEQYF.

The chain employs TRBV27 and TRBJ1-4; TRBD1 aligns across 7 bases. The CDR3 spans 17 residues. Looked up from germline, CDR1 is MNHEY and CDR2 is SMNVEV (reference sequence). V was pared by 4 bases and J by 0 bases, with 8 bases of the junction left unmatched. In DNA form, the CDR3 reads TGTGCCAGCAGTTCCTCGACAGGGATACCAACTAATGAAAAACTGTTTTTT. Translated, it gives CASSSSTGIPTNEKLFF.

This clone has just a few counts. The CDR3 bases are TGTGCCAGCAGCCAAGGGCACGGGGGGGTCGGGACCCAGTACTTC. It translates to CASSQGHGGVGTQYF. The chain links TRBV3-1 (or the pseudogene TRBV3-2) to TRBJ2-5, with TRBD2 matching over 8 bases. The CDR3 covers 15 residues. The J segment lost 7 bases and the V segment lost 1 base, leaving 8 bases of the junction unmatched. CDR1 LGHDT and CDR2 YNNKEL come from the germline V gene (reference sequence).

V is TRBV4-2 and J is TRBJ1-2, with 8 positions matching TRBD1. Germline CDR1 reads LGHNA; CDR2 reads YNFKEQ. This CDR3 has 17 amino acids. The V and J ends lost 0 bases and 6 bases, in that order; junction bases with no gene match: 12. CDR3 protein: CASSQEGARGPSNGYTF. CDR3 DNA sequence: TGTGCCAGCAGCCAAGAAGGCGCCAGGGGGCCTTCTAATGGCTACACCTTC.

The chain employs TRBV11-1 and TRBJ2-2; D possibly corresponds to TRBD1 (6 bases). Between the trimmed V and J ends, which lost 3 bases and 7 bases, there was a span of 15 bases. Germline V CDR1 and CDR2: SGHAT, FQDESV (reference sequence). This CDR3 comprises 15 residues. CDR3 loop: CASSFRDIGDGELFF. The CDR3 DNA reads TGTGCCAGCAGCTTCCGGGACATAGGTGACGGGGAGCTGTTTTTT. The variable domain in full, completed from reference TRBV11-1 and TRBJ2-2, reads EAEVAQSPRYKITEKSQAVAFWCDPISGHATLYWYRQILGQGPELLVQFQDESVVDDSQLPKDRFSAERLKGVDSTLKIQPAELGDSAMYLCASSFRDIGDGELFFGEGSRLTVL.

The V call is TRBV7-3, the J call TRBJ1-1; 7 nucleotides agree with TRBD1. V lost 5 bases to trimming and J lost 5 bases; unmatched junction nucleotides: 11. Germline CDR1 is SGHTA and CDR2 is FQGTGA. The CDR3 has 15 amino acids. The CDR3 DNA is TGTGCCAGCAGCCAAACATTGGGCAGGGGGACTGAAGCTTTCTTT. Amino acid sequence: CASSQTLGRGTEAFF.

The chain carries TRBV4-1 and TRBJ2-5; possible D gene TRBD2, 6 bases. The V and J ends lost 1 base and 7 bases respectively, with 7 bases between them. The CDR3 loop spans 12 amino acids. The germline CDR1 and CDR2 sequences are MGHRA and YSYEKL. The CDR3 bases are TGCGCCAGCAGCCAAGTCGGGGGGACCCAGTACTTC. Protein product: CASSQVGGTQYF.

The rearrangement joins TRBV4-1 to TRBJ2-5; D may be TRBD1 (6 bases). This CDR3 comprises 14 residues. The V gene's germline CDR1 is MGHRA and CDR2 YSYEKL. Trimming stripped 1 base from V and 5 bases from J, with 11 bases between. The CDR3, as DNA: TGCGCCAGCAGCCAAGTTTGGACAGCGGAGACCCAGTACTTC. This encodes CASSQVWTAETQYF.

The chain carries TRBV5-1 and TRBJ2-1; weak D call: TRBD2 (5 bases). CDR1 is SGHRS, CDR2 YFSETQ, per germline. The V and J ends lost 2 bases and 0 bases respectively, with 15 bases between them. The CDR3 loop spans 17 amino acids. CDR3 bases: TGCGCCAGCAGCTTTCTGGACGGGGTGAGCTCCTACAATGAGCAGTTCTTC. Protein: CASSFLDGVSSYNEQFF.

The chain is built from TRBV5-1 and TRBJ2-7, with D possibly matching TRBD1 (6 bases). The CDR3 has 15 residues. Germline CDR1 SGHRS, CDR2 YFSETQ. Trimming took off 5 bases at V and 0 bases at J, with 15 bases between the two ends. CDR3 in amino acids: CASRLTRGGSYEQYF. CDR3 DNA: TGCGCCAGCAGGTTAACCCGAGGGGGCTCCTACGAGCAGTACTTC.

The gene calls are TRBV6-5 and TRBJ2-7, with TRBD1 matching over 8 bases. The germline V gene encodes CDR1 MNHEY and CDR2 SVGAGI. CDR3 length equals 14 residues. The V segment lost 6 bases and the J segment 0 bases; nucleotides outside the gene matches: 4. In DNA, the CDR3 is TGTGCCAGCAGCCCAGGGGGCCGCTCCTACGAGCAGTACTTC. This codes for CASSPGGRSYEQYF.

The CDR3 sequence is CASRSLKTGPYSGNTIYF. The CDR3 DNA follows: TGTGCCAGCAGATCCCTTAAGACAGGGCCTTACTCTGGAAACACCATATATTTT. V and J are TRBV11-2 and TRBJ1-3, with TRBD1 matching 7 bases. Trimming removed 6 bases from V and 0 bases from J; junction bases left unmatched: 14. This CDR3 is 18 amino acids long. CDR1 SGHAT and CDR2 FQNNGV come from the germline V gene.

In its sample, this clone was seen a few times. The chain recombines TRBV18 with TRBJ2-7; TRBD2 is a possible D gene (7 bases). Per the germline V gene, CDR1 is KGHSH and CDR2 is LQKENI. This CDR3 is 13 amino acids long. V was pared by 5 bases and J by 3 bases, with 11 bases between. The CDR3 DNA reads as TGTGCCAGCTCAAGGGGGGGGCACTACGAGCAGTACTTC. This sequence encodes CASSRGGHYEQYF.

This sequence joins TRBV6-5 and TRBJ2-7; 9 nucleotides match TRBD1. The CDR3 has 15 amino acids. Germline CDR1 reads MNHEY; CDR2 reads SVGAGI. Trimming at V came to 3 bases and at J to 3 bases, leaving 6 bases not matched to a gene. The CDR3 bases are TGTGCCAGCAGTTATACGGGACAGGGCTTCTACGAGCAGTACTTC. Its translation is CASSYTGQGFYEQYF.

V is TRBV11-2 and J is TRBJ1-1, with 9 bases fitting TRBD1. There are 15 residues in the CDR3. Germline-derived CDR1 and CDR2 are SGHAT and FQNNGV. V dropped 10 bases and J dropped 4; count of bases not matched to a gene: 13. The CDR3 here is CATSPGWDRVTEAFF. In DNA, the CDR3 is TGTGCCACCTCTCCTGGGTGGGACAGGGTCACTGAAGCTTTCTTT.

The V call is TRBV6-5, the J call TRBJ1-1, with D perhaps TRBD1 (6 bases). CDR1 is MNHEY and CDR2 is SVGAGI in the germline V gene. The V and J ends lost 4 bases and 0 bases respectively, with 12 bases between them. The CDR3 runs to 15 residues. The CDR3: CASSSYGQMNTEAFF. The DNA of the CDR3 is TGTGCCAGCAGTTCATACGGACAGATGAACACTGAAGCTTTCTTT.

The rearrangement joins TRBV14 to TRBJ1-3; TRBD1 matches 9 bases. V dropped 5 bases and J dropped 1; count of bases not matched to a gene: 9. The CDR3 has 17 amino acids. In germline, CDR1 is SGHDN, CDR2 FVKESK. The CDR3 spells CASSKPGQGLSGNTIYF. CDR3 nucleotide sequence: TGTGCCAGCAGCAAGCCGGGACAGGGATTGTCTGGAAACACCATATATTTT.

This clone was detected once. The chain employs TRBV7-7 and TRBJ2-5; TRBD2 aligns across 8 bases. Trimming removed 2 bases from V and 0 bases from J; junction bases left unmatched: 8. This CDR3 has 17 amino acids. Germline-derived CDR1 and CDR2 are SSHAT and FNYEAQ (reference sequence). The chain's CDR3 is CASSLNSAGGNQETQYF. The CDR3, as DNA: TGTGCCAGCAGCTTAAATAGTGCGGGGGGCAACCAAGAGACCCAGTACTTC.

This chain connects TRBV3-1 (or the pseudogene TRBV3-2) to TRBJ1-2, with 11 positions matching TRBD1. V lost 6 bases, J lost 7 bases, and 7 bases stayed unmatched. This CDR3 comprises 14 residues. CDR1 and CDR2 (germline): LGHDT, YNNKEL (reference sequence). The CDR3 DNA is TGTGCCAGCAGTTACGGACAGGGGGCTTTTGGCTACACCTTC. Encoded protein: CASSYGQGAFGYTF.

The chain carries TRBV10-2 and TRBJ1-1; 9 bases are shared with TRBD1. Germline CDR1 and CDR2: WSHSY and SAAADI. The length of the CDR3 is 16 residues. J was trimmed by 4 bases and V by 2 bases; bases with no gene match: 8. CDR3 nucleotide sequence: TGCGCCAGCAGTGAGCGTAACAGGGGGCTCAGCACTGAAGCTTTCTTT. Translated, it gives CASSERNRGLSTEAFF.